This T cell receptor (beta chain) emerged from a study of blood T cell repertoires in COVID-19. Overall study context: The study drew acute and convalescent COVID-19 samples from the United States, Italy and Spain.

The junction had 6 bases not matched to a gene; V was cut back by 6 bases and J by 7 bases. The CDR3 totals 14 residues. Germline V gene lookup returns CDR1 SGHTA and CDR2 FQGNSA. The data were produced by immunoSEQ multiplex PCR, yet TCRdb's version contains in-frame clones alone and is incomplete. The profile shows more than 200,000 clones, less than 90% of them singletons. Input material: peripheral blood. The receptor's source is a woman older than 75 with COVID-19, enrolled during active disease. The chain employs TRBV7-2 and TRBJ1-6; 7 bases agree with TRBD1. CDR3 nucleotide sequence: TGTGCCAGCAGTTACGGGACAGCGAATTCACCCCTCCACTTT. Translated: CASSYGTANSPLHF.